The present T cell receptor (beta chain) was sequenced within a study of blood T cell repertoires in COVID-19. Authors' processing steps: Reference gene primer amplification gave estimated nucleated cell counts. TCRdb's copy holds only in-frame clones and misses some; the assay was immunoSEQ multiplex PCR. V and J calls and clone size are those listed in that table; D and trimming were worked out from the DNA. The sample lists around 97,000 clones; 70% to 85% were seen once. After removal of 3 bases from V and 10 bases from J, the junction contained 6 bases not matched to a gene. Per the germline V gene, CDR1 is KGHSH and CDR2 is LQKENI. The CDR3 is 13 amino acids.

Sequencing input: peripheral blood. This sequence originates from a man in his 70s with acute or convalescent COVID-19. The V and J genes are TRBV18 and TRBJ1-5, with 7 bases that match TRBD1. The CDR3 region is CASSPGQLFPQHF. The CDR3, as DNA: TGTGCCAGCTCACCGGGACAGCTTTTTCCCCAGCATTTT.